Below, 14 T cell receptor beta chains from the same sample are listed, as sequenced in a study of technical replicates of blood from a few donors. The table came from immunoSEQ multiplex PCR; TCRdb's copy has only in-frame clones and leaves some out. This table holds 40,000 to 65,000 clones, roughly 84% found once. Sequencing was done on a sample of PBMCs. These receptors all come from a human donor in good health. Some clones in this sample may be carry-over from other donors' samples.

The chain combines TRBV7-9 with TRBJ2-7; D is possibly TRBD2 (7 bases). Germline CDR1 SEHNR, CDR2 FQNEAQ (reference sequence). The V and J ends lost 1 base and 2 bases respectively, with 9 bases between them. This CDR3 is built from 14 residues. As DNA, the CDR3 is TGTGCCAGCAGCTTAGGAGGGGGGGCCTACGAGCAGTACTTC. Amino acid sequence: CASSLGGGAYEQYF.

The chain has TRBV18 and TRBJ1-2; D might be TRBD1 (6 bases). The germline CDR1 and CDR2 sequences are KGHSH and LQKENI. The CDR3 covers 16 residues. V was shortened by 3 bases and J by 2 bases, with 16 bases between the two germline ends. The CDR3 is CASSPFTGRGNYGYTF. As DNA, the CDR3 is TGTGCCAGCTCACCGTTTACAGGGAGGGGGAACTATGGCTACACCTTC.

Only a few counts were recorded for this clone. This chain links TRBV5-1 with TRBJ2-3, with 8 bases aligning to TRBD1. CDR3 length equals 14 residues. Looked up from germline, CDR1 is SGHRS and CDR2 is YFSETQ. The junction had 7 bases not matched to a gene; V was cut back by 7 bases and J by 3 bases. CDR3 in amino acids: CASGRDRKTDTQYF. The CDR3 bases are TGCGCCAGCGGCCGGGACAGGAAGACAGATACGCAGTATTTT.

The V call is TRBV6-1, the J call TRBJ2-7; 7 positions agree with TRBD1. The CDR3 totals 15 residues. Germline CDR1 MNHNS, CDR2 SASEGT. Unmatched junction bases numbered 10, after V lost 5 bases and J lost 3 bases. The CDR3 spells CASSSTRDRRYEQYF. DNA of the CDR3: TGTGCCAGCAGTTCGACCCGGGACAGACGCTACGAGCAGTACTTC.

The V call is TRBV11-2, the J call TRBJ2-6; D ambiguous. V was cut by 5 bases and J by 0 bases, with 20 bases left in between. Per the germline V gene, CDR1 is SGHAT and CDR2 is FQNNGV. This CDR3 comprises 19 residues. The CDR3 DNA reads as TGTGCCAGCAGCACGTGTGGCACGTGCCTCTTCTCTGGGGCCAACGTCCTGACTTTC. This encodes CASSTCGTCLFSGANVLTF.

The CDR3: CASSYSVGSNEQFF. The DNA of the CDR3 is TGTGCCAGCAGTTACTCCGTAGGGAGCAATGAGCAGTTCTTC. The chain combines TRBV6-6 with TRBJ2-1; tentative D call: TRBD2 (5 bases). The ends were cut back, 0 bases at V and 6 bases at J, with 9 bases in the middle. This CDR3 comprises 14 residues. Germline CDR1 and CDR2: MNHNY and SVGAGI (reference sequence).

The V and J genes are TRBV5-1 and TRBJ2-7, with 9 bases lining up with TRBD1. This CDR3 has 17 amino acids. After removal of 3 bases from V and 2 bases from J, the junction contained 12 bases not matched to a gene. Germline V gives CDR1 SGHRS, CDR2 YFSETQ. CDR3 in DNA: TGCGCCAGCAGCTGGCTTCCGGGGACAGGGACTCCCTACGAGCAGTACTTC. It translates to CASSWLPGTGTPYEQYF.

The gene calls are TRBV9 and TRBJ2-7; the D is unclear. V lost 0 bases, J lost 2 bases, and 9 bases lay in between. The CDR3 is 14 residues long. From germline, CDR1 is SGDLS and CDR2 YYNGEE. CDR3 coding DNA: TGTGCCAGCAGCGTAGGTAACAGTCCCTACGAGCAGTACTTC. It is translated as CASSVGNSPYEQYF.

The V and J genes are TRBV12-5 and TRBJ2-5, with unresolved D. The germline gives CDR1 LGHNT, CDR2 FRNRAP. With 0 bases removed from V and 9 bases from J, the gap between germline ends came to 5 bases. The CDR3 length is 11 residues. Here the CDR3 reads CASGLVGSQYF. The CDR3, as DNA: TGTGCTAGTGGTTTGGTCGGGTCCCAGTACTTC.

The chain has TRBV7-2 and TRBJ2-2; TRBD1 aligns across 10 bases. The CDR3 spans 16 residues. Germline V gives CDR1 SGHTA, CDR2 FQGNSA. V dropped 6 bases and J dropped 5; count of bases not matched to a gene: 9. The DNA of the CDR3 is TGTGCCAGCAGGATCGGGGACAGGGGAGGTACCGGGGAGCTGTTTTTT. This sequence encodes CASRIGDRGGTGELFF.

The gene calls are TRBV6-5 and TRBJ2-3; D might be TRBD2 (5 bases). With 4 bases removed from V and 1 base from J, the gap between germline ends came to 12 bases. Looked up from germline, CDR1 is MNHEY and CDR2 is SVGAGI. The CDR3 runs to 15 residues. The CDR3, as DNA: TGTGCCAGCAGTTTTTCCGTTAGCGGCACAGATACGCAGTATTTT. Translation gives CASSFSVSGTDTQYF.

The chain joins TRBV30 to TRBJ2-3, with TRBD2 matching over 7 bases. The CDR3 consists of 14 residues. Germline V gives CDR1 GTSNPN, CDR2 SVGIG (reference sequence). The V gene end was trimmed by 6 bases and the J gene end by 2 bases; junction bases not matched to a gene: 8. CDR3: CACTLARATDTQYF. The CDR3, as DNA: TGTGCCTGTACACTAGCGAGAGCCACAGATACGCAGTATTTT. The entire variable domain, with the rest obtained from reference TRBV30 and TRBJ2-3, is as follows: SQTIHQWPATLVQPVGSPLSLECTVEGTSNPNLYWYRQAAGRGLQLLFYSVGIGQISSEVPQNLSASRPQDRQFILSSKKLLLSDSGFYLCACTLARATDTQYFGPGTRLTVL.

This chain links TRBV2 with TRBJ2-7; 7 bases map to TRBD1. CDR3 length: 16 residues. The V gene end was trimmed by 0 bases and the J gene end by 0 bases; junction bases not matched to a gene: 5. In germline, CDR1 is SNHLY, CDR2 FYNNEI. This CDR3 reads CASSEAAGTASYEQYF. CDR3 DNA: TGTGCCAGCAGTGAAGCAGCTGGGACAGCCTCCTACGAGCAGTACTTC.

This clone was seen more than once but under ten times. The V call is TRBV7-9, the J call TRBJ1-1; 7 nucleotides agree with TRBD1. The CDR3 spans 16 residues. V was pared by 1 base and J by 1 base, with 6 bases of the junction left unmatched. Germline-derived CDR1 and CDR2 are SEHNR and FQNEAQ (reference sequence). The CDR3 sequence is CASSLDRGTANTEAFF. As DNA, the CDR3 is TGTGCCAGCAGCTTAGATAGGGGGACAGCGAACACTGAAGCTTTCTTT.